This T cell receptor beta chain was captured in a study of blood T cell repertoires in COVID-19. Study-wide context: Sources were T cells, B-cell-depleted T cells, or PBMCs; the material itself was cDNA or gDNA.

The germline CDR1 and CDR2 sequences are MDHEN and SYDVKM. The CDR3 covers 16 residues. Trimming cost V 6 bases and J 1 base, with 17 bases left between them. Cohort allocation depended upon clinical history that participants reported. Exposed participants came across a COVID-19 case within 2 weeks before study entry. Methods used by the authors: Estimates of nucleated cell counts were drawn from the amplification of reference gene primers. Here immunoSEQ multiplex PCR was the method, and the copy in TCRdb shows in-frame clones only, minus some. Clone size and V and J calls were adopted from that table, with D and trimming inferred from the DNA. Here the sample spans about 220,000 clones, 83% being singletons.

The origin of this receptor is a woman in her forties or fifties who had been exposed to COVID-19. The sample consisted of PBMCs or T cells enriched from blood (not recorded which). The rearrangement uses TRBV28 and TRBJ2-3; perhaps TRBD1 as D (6 bases). The CDR3 loop is CASSYEQGWRTDTQYF. The CDR3 DNA reads TGTGCCAGCAGCTACGAACAGGGCTGGCGCACAGATACGCAGTATTTT.